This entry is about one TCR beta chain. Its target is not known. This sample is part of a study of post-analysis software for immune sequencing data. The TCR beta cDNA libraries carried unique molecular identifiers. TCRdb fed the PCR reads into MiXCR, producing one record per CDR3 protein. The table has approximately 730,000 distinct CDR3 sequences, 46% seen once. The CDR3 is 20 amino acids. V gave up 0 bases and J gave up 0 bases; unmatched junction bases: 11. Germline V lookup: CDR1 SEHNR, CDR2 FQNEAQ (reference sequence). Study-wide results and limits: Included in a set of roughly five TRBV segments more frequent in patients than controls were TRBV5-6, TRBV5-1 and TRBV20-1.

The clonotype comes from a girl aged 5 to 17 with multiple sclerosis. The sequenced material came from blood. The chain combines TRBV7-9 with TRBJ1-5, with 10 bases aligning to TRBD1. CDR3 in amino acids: CASSLAAGQGYPYSNQPQHF. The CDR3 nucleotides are TGTGCCAGCAGCTTAGCGGCGGGACAGGGGTACCCTTATAGCAATCAGCCCCAGCATTTT.